Sequencing of this T cell receptor beta chain was carried out in a study of blood T cell repertoires in COVID-19 (dated by TCRdb to about 2020). Regarding the study in general: Collaborator samples came from the United States, Italy and Spain and covered acute and convalescent phases of COVID-19. The prospective study material was composed of cDNA or gDNA derived from T cells, B-cell-depleted T cells, or PBMCs. Subjects who had been exposed to COVID-19, were actively infected with it, or had recovered from it provided the deeply sampled blood TCRbeta repertoires that made up the dataset. The repertoires were released in a freely available public database intended as a resource for research on the immune response to SARS-CoV-2. Samples were obtained from the ongoing ImmuneRACE study (first 160 participants) and from roughly 1,300 subjects provided by 6 global collaborators. Sample metadata almost always included a de-identified subject ID, COVID-19 status, age in years and sex. Where available, HLA class I and class II types were taken from metadata supplied by the sample provider and were not determined by assay-based typing. The full study reports these points: The amount of clinical and demographic metadata varied by source and participant and was provided uncurated.

CDR1 and CDR2 are drawn from the germline V gene: ENHRY, SYGVKD. The CDR3 covers 13 residues, taking in both the cysteine and the phenylalanine. Only the CDR3 DNA stays, 39 bases, in frame from base 1. The V and J ends are trimmed by 0 bases and 8 bases, leaving 10 bases between them. TCRbeta CDR3 regions were amplified from genomic DNA by means of the immunoSEQ Assay, a bias-controlled multiplex PCR. Regarding the original processing steps: The number of nucleated cells in each sample was estimated from the amplification of reference gene primers within the assay. To quantify the absolute abundance of each unique TCRbeta CDR3 rearrangement, sequence reads were collapsed and filtered. For each sample, productive Simpson clonality was calculated as the square root of Simpson's diversity index across productive rearrangements. The clones in this table, taken by TCRdb from immuneACCESS, are in-frame only. Not every clone is retained; where verified, under half of the shortfall comes from an unresolved V gene, and the cause of the rest is unknown. V, J and clone size derive from that table, while D and trimming were established from the DNA sequence. This sample gives roughly 200,000 clones in total; around four fifths of them show up just once. Of the sample, roughly 8.7% falls within the top ten clones.

Each collaborating institution followed its own protocols to collect whole blood in K2EDTA tubes. For TCRbeta analysis, collaborators shipped samples in one of three forms: frozen whole blood, isolated PBMCs, or DNA extracted from either of those sample types. Note on this clone: The target of this receptor is not known. Within one base of it there is no much larger clone, and no base qualities were kept.

This receptor chain uses TRBV10-3 and TRBJ1-2, with TRBD1 tentatively as D gene (5 bases match). Sequencing used peripheral blood. The clonotype was recovered from a man in his forties or fifties with active or convalescent COVID-19. The nucleotides are TGTGCCATCAGTGAGTCGGAGGGGATGGGCTACACCTTC. Its coded protein is CAISESEGMGYTF.